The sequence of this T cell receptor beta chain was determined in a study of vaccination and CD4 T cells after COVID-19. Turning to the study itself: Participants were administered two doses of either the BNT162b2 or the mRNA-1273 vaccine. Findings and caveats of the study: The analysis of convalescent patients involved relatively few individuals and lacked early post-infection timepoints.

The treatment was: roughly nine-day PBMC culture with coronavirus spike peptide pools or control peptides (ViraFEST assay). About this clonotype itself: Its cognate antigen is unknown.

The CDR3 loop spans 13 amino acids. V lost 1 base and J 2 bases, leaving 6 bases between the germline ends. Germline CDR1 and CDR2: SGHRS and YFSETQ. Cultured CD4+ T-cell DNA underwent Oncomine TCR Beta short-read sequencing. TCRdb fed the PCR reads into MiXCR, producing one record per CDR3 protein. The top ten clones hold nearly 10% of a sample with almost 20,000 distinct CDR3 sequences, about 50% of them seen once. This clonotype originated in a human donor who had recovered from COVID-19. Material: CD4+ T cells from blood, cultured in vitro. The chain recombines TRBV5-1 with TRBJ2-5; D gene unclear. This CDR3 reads CASSLNVQETQYF. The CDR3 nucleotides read TGCGCCAGCAGCTTGAACGTTCAAGAGACCCAGTACTTC.